The clone carrying this T cell receptor (beta chain) was seen just once. Its antigen is still unknown. This sample stems from a study of T cell responses to AZD1222 COVID-19 vaccine. The CDR3 runs 15 residues. Study-wide results and caveats: Close to half of all spike-specific TCRs reportedly target regions of the variants that are unmutated.

The table came from immunoSEQ multiplex PCR; TCRdb's copy has only in-frame clones and leaves some out. The table shows approximately 120,000 clones, with around 89% occurring only once. This TCR was sampled from an adult in good health. The specimen comprised peripheral blood, sampled on day 0 of AZD1222 vaccination. The chain has TRBV1 and TRBJ2-1; TRBD2 is the table's D call, not checked against the DNA. TRBV1 counts as a pseudogene. CDR3 region: CTSSPQPGGCNEQFF. CDR3 DNA: TGCACCAGCAGCCCTCAACCCGGCGGCTGCAATGAGCAGTTCTTC.